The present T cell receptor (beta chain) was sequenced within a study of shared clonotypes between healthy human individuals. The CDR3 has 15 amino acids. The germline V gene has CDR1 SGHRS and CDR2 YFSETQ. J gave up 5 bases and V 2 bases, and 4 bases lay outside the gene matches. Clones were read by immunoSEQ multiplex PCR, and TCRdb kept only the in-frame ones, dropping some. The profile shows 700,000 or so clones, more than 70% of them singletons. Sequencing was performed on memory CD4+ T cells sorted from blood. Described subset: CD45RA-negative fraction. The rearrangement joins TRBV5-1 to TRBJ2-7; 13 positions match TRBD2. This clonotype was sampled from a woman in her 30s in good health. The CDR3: CASSLLAGGPDEQYF. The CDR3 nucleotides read TGCGCCAGCAGCTTACTAGCGGGAGGGCCTGACGAGCAGTACTTC.